A selection of T cell receptor beta chains follows, all from one sample in a study of shared clonotypes between healthy human individuals. Assay: immunoSEQ multiplex PCR; the TCRdb copy retains only in-frame clones and omits some. This table has about 710,000 clones, 73% appearing once. The specimen was memory CD4+ T cells sorted from blood. These receptors were taken from a woman aged 25 to 39 in good health. Each CDR3 is given with its conserved first and last residue. The order of the fields is clone size, D gene, J gene, V gene, CDR3 protein, CDR3 DNA. A D gene is named only where the DNA matches it firmly. Not all rows give a size; the values are once, few, many and, for expanded clones, a class.

once - TRBJ1-5 TRBV28 CASSKGGRVNQPQHF TGTGCCAGCAGTAAGGGCGGCCGGGTAAATCAGCCCCAGCATTTT
- - TRBJ2-3 TRBV28 CASSLRAGGDTQYF TGTGCCAGCAGTTTACGGGCAGGGGGGGATACGCAGTATTTT
- TRBD1 TRBJ1-3 TRBV7-6 CASSFGQARGGNTIYF TGTGCCAGCAGCTTCGGACAGGCCCGTGGTGGAAACACCATATATTTT
- - TRBJ1-1 TRBV25-1 CASREALNTEAFF TGTGCCAGCCGGGAGGCCCTGAACACTGAAGCTTTCTTT
many - TRBJ2-2 TRBV19 CASSLRGLNTGELFF TGTGCCAGTAGTCTCAGAGGCCTGAACACCGGGGAGCTGTTTTTT
- - TRBJ1-5 TRBV7-2 CASSFDRLFNQPQHF TGTGCCAGCAGCTTCGACAGACTATTCAATCAGCCCCAGCATTTT
few TRBD1 TRBJ1-1 TRBV28 CASSAPGQASGTEAFF TGTGCCAGCAGTGCACCGGGACAGGCGTCCGGCACTGAAGCTTTCTTT
- TRBD2 TRBJ2-3 TRBV7-2 CASRRLAGVDTQYF TGTGCCAGCAGGCGTCTAGCGGGAGTAGATACGCAGTATTTT
many TRBD2 TRBJ2-1 TRBV7-6 CASSLAGGTSGYNEQFF TGTGCCAGCAGCTTAGCTGGGGGGACTAGTGGTTACAATGAGCAGTTCTTC
- TRBD1 TRBJ1-2 TRBV10-3 CAISDGTGGYTF TGTGCCATCAGTGATGGGACAGGGGGCTACACCTTC
- - TRBJ2-5 TRBV9 CASSVDGSRGETQYF TGTGCCAGCAGCGTAGATGGTAGCCGTGGGGAGACCCAGTACTTC
- - TRBJ2-6 TRBV6-1 CASSERVASGANVLTF TGTGCCAGCAGTGAAAGGGTGGCCTCTGGGGCCAACGTCCTGACTTTC
- - TRBJ2-2 TRBV27 CASSPTLATAGELFF TGTGCCAGCAGTCCCACTCTAGCGACAGCCGGGGAGCTGTTTTTT
once - TRBJ2-1 TRBV2 CASSVRAVSYNEQFF TGTGCCAGCAGTGTCAGGGCAGTCTCCTACAATGAGCAGTTCTTC
- - TRBJ1-4 TRBV7-9 CASSLGPGNQLKLFF TGTGCCAGCAGCTTAGGCCCAGGGAATCAGTTAAAACTGTTTTTT
- TRBD1 TRBJ2-2 TRBV7-9 CASSLDGTGIHGELFF TGTGCCAGCAGCTTAGACGGGACAGGTATTCACGGGGAGCTGTTTTTT
- - TRBJ2-3 TRBV7-2 CASSSDGDTQYF TGTGCCAGCAGCTCGGATGGAGATACGCAGTATTTT
- TRBD1 TRBJ2-7 TRBV2 CASEDRGVEQYF TGTGCCAGCGAGGACAGGGGGGTCGAGCAGTACTTC
- - TRBJ2-3 TRBV28 CASAPGFPSNTQYF TGTGCCAGCGCGCCCGGGTTCCCCTCTAATACGCAGTATTTT
- TRBD1 TRBJ1-5 TRBV19 CASSTGQGFDQPQHF TGTGCCAGTAGTACGGGACAGGGGTTTGATCAGCCCCAGCATTTT
- - TRBJ1-2 TRBV6-1 CASSNRVSGYTF TGTGCCAGCAGTAACAGGGTATCTGGCTACACCTTC
- TRBD1 TRBJ2-7 TRBV5-1 CASSIDPGQGIYEQYF TGCGCCAGCAGCATCGATCCGGGACAGGGAATCTACGAGCAGTACTTC